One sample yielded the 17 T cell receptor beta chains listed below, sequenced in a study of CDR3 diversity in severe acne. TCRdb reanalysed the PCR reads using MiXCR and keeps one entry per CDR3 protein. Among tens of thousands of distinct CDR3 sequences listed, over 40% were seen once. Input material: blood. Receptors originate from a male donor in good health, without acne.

CDR3 sequence reads: CASRTSGYEQYF. The CDR3 DNA is TGTGCCAGCCGTACTAGCGGCTACGAGCAGTACTTC. The chain links TRBV6-2 or TRBV6-3 to TRBJ2-7, with 8 nucleotides matching TRBD2. Germline V gives CDR1 MNHEY, CDR2 SVGEGT. V gave up 8 bases and J gave up 3 bases; unmatched junction bases: 3. CDR3 length equals 12 residues.

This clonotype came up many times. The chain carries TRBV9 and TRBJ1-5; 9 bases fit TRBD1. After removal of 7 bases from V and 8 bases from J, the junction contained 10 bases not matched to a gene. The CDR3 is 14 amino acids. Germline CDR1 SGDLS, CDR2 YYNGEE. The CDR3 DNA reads TGTGCCAGCGCCATAGGGACAGGGAGCGAGCCCCAGCATTTT. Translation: CASAIGTGSEPQHF.

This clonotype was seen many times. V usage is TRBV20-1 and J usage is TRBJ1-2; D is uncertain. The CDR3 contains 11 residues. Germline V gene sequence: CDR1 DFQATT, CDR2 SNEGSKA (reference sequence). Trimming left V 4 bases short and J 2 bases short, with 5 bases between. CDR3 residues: CSAKVNYGYTF. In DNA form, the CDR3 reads TGCAGTGCTAAGGTCAACTATGGCTACACCTTC.

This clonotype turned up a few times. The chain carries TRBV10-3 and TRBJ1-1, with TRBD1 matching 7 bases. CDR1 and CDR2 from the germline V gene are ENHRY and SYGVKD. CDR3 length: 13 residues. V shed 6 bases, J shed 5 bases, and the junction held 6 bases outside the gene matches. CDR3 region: CAISSGGQTEAFF. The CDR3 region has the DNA TGTGCCATCAGCTCAGGGGGACAAACTGAAGCTTTCTTT.

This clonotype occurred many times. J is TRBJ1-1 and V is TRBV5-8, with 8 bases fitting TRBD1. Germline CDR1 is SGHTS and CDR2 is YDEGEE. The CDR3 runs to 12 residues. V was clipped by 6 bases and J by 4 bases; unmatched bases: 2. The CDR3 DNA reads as TGTGCCAGCAAAACAGGGGGCACTGAAGCTTTCTTT. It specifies CASKTGGTEAFF.

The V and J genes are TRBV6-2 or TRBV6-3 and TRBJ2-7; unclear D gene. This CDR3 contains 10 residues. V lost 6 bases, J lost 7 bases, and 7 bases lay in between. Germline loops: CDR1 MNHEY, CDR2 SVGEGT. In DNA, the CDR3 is TGTGCCAGCAGCCACGGGGAGCAGTACTTC. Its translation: CASSHGEQYF.

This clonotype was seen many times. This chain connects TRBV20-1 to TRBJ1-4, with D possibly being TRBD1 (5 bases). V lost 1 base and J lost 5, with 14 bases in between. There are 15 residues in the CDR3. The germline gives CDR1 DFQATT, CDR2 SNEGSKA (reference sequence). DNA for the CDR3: TGCAGTGCTAGAGTTAGAGGGGCTTTAAATGAAAAACTGTTTTTT. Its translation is CSARVRGALNEKLFF.

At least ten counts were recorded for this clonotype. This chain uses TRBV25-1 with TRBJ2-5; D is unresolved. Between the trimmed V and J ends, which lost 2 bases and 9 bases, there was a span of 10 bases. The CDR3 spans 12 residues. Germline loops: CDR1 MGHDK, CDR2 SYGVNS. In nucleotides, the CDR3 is TGTGCCAGCAGTGAAATCCGTGGGGCCCAGTACTTC. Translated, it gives CASSEIRGAQYF. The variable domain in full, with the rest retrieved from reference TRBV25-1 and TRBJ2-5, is EADIYQTPRYLVIGTGKKITLECSQTMGHDKMYWYQQDPGMELHLIHYSYGVNSTEKGDLSSESTVSRIRTEHFPLTLESARPSHTSQYLCASSEIRGAQYFGPGTRLLVL.

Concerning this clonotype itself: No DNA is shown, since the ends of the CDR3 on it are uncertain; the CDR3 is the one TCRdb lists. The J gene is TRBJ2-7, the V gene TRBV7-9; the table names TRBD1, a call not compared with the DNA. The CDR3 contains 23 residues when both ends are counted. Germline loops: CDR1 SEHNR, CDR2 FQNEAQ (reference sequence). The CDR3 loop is CASSSGQVYGYTFGSGRAYEQYF.

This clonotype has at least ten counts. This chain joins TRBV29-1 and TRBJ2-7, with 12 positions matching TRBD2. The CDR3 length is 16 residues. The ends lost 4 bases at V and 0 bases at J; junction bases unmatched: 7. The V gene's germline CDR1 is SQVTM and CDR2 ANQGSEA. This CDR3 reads CSVGLAGVLSSYEQYF. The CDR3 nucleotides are TGCAGCGTTGGACTAGCGGGAGTTCTGAGCTCCTACGAGCAGTACTTC.

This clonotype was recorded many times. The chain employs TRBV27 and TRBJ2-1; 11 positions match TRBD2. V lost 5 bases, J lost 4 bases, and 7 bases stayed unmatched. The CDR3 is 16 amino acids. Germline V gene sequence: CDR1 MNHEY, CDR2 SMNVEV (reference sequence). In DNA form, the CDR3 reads TGTGCCAGCAGTGACGGGACTAGCGGAGAGTACAATGAGCAGTTCTTC. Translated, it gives CASSDGTSGEYNEQFF.

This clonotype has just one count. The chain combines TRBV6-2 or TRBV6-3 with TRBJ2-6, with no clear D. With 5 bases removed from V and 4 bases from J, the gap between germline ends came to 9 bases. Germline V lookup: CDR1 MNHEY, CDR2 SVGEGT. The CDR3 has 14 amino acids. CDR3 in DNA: TGTGCCAGCAGTAACGAGAGGGGGGCCAACGTCCTGACTTTC. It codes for CASSNERGANVLTF.

The CDR3 bases are TGCAGTGCAACCGACAGGACCAGGGGGCATCAGCCCCAGCATTTT. This gives the protein CSATDRTRGHQPQHF. V and J are TRBV20-1 and TRBJ1-5; 8 bases line up with TRBD1. The CDR3 consists of 15 residues. The V segment lost 6 bases and the J segment 5 bases; nucleotides outside the gene matches: 12. Germline assignment: CDR1 DFQATT and CDR2 SNEGSKA (reference sequence).

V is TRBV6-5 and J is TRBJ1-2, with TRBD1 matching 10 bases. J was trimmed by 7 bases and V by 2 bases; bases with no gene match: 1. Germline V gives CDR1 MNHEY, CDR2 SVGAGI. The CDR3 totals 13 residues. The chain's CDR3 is CASSYGQGGGYTF. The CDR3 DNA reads TGTGCCAGCAGTTACGGACAGGGGGGTGGCTACACCTTC.

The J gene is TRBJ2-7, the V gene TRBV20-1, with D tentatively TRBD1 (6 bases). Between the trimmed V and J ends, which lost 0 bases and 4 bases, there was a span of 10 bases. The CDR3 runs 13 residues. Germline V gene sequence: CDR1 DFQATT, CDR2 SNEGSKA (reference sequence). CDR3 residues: CSARDVQGYEQYF. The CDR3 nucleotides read TGCAGTGCTAGAGATGTGCAGGGGTACGAGCAGTACTTC.

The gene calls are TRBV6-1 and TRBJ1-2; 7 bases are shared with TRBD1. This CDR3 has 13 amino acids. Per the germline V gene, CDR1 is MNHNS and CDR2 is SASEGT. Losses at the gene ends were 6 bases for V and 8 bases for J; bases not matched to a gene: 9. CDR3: CASRMTGRVGYTF. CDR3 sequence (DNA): TGTGCCAGCAGGATGACAGGGAGGGTCGGCTACACCTTC.

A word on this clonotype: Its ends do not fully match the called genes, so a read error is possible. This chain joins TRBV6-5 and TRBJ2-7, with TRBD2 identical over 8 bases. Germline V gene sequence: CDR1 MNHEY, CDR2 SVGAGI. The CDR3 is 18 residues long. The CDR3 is CASSYSIFPAGDTGELYF. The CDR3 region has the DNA TGTGCCAGCAGTTACTCGATTTTCCCAGCGGGAGATACCGGGGAGCTGTACTTC.